A selection of T cell receptor beta chains follows, all from one sample in a study of blood T cell repertoires in COVID-19. Assay: immunoSEQ multiplex PCR; the TCRdb copy retains only in-frame clones and omits some. The table includes 300,000 to 400,000 clones, roughly 90% detected once. The sequenced sample was PBMCs or T cells enriched from blood (not recorded which). These receptors all come from a woman younger than 45 with acute COVID-19. Each CDR3 is given with its conserved first and last residue. D genes are given only for firm matches. Rows may omit the clone size; those that give it use once, few, many or a size class.

v_gene	d_gene	j_gene	len	abundance	CDR3aa	CDR3nt
TRBV6-2/TRBV6-3	TRBD1	TRBJ1-5	14	NA	CASSQDRGNQPQHF	TGTGCCAGCAGTCAGGACAGGGGCAATCAGCCCCAGCATTTT
TRBV27	NA	TRBJ1-5	12	few	CASSFLHQPQHF	TGTGCCAGCAGTTTCCTCCATCAGCCCCAGCATTTT
TRBV18	NA	TRBJ1-2	15	NA	CASSPNRDTHYGYTF	TGTGCCAGCTCACCAAACCGGGACACCCACTATGGCTACACCTTC
TRBV6-5	NA	TRBJ1-1	14	NA	CASSLLLLNTEAFF	TGTGCCAGCAGTCTCCTGCTATTGAACACTGAAGCTTTCTTT
TRBV19	TRBD1	TRBJ1-6	14	once	CASSTGQINSPLHF	TGTGCCAGTAGTACGGGACAGATTAATTCACCCCTCCACTTT
TRBV6-5	TRBD1	TRBJ1-2	14	once	CASSTGGLPFGYTF	TGTGCCAGCAGTACAGGGGGCTTACCCTTTGGCTACACCTTC
TRBV7-9	NA	TRBJ2-3	14	once	CASSLALGADTQYF	TGTGCCAGCAGCTTAGCGCTAGGAGCGGATACGCAGTATTTT
TRBV10-3	NA	TRBJ1-2	14	NA	CAINLGRSDYGYTF	TGTGCCATCAATTTGGGGCGGAGCGACTATGGCTACACCTTC
TRBV21-1	NA	TRBJ1-1	16	many	CASSIRQVEGDTEAFF	TGTGCCAGCAGCATTCGACAGGTTGAAGGTGACACTGAAGCTTTCTTT
TRBV9	TRBD1	TRBJ1-2	16	NA	CASSFFPGQPLSGYTF	TGTGCCAGCAGCTTCTTCCCGGGACAGCCCTTAAGCGGCTACACCTTC
TRBV7-8	TRBD1	TRBJ1-5	15	NA	CASSLGQGIGQPQHF	TGTGCCAGCAGCTTGGGACAGGGGATAGGTCAGCCCCAGCATTTT
TRBV4-1	TRBD2	TRBJ2-1	16	once	CASSHDTGTSDNEQFF	TGCGCCAGCAGCCACGATACCGGGACTAGCGACAATGAGCAGTTCTTC
TRBV29-1	NA	TRBJ1-1	10	NA	CSVVRTEAFF	TGCAGCGTGGTCAGGACTGAAGCTTTCTTT
TRBV7-9	TRBD1	TRBJ1-2	16	NA	CASSSTGTGIYYGYTF	TGTGCCAGCAGCTCCACCGGGACAGGGATCTACTATGGCTACACCTTC
TRBV7-6	NA	TRBJ1-4	14	NA	CASSLGRGDEKLFF	TGTGCCAGCAGCTTAGGGAGAGGCGATGAAAAACTGTTTTTT
TRBV10-1	NA	TRBJ2-2	13	NA	CASSPTGWRELFF	TGCGCCAGCAGTCCGACCGGGTGGCGGGAGCTGTTTTTT
TRBV6-5	TRBD1	TRBJ1-2	14	NA	CASSRAGTGYGYTF	TGTGCCAGCAGCAGGGCGGGGACAGGCTATGGCTACACCTTC
TRBV5-1	TRBD2	TRBJ2-5	14	once	CASSSGLAHETQYF	TGCGCCAGCAGCAGCGGACTAGCTCACGAGACCCAGTACTTC
TRBV20-1	TRBD2	TRBJ2-7	15	NA	CSASPGTSGSYEQYF	TGCAGTGCTAGTCCCGGGACTAGCGGCTCCTACGAGCAGTACTTC
TRBV29-1	TRBD1	TRBJ2-3	17	NA	CSVKRSRDRGRTDTQYF	TGCAGCGTCAAACGCTCGCGGGACAGGGGGCGGACAGATACGCAGTATTTT
TRBV6-5	NA	TRBJ2-3	16	few	CASSYSGGVSTDTQYF	TGTGCCAGCAGTTACTCCGGCGGGGTCAGCACAGATACGCAGTATTTT
TRBV29-1	TRBD2	TRBJ2-1	16	NA	CSVFTPSGGTLNEQFF	TGCAGCGTTTTTACCCCTAGCGGGGGGACCCTCAATGAGCAGTTCTTC
TRBV19	TRBD2	TRBJ2-1	16	NA	CASSALTSGAYNEQFF	TGTGCCAGTAGTGCCCTAACTAGCGGCGCCTACAATGAGCAGTTCTTC
TRBV12-5	NA	TRBJ1-3	13	NA	CASGLLSGNTIYF	TGTGCTAGTGGTTTACTATCTGGAAACACCATATATTTT
TRBV29-1	NA	TRBJ1-5	13	NA	CSVRTAGSQPQHF	TGCAGCGTCAGGACCGCTGGGAGTCAGCCCCAGCATTTT
TRBV5-1	TRBD1	TRBJ1-2	14	NA	CASSLAGQDYGYTF	TGCGCCAGCAGCTTGGCAGGACAGGACTATGGCTACACCTTC
TRBV7-2	TRBD2	TRBJ2-2	18	NA	CASSLAGGETTNTGELFF	TGTGCCAGCAGCTTAGCCGGGGGGGAGACTACGAACACCGGGGAGCTGTTTTTT
TRBV18	NA	TRBJ2-7	15	NA	CASSPSRHTSYEQYF	TGTGCCAGCTCACCGTCTCGACACACTTCCTACGAGCAGTACTTC
TRBV9	TRBD1	TRBJ2-1	16	NA	CASSARQGASSDEQFF	TGTGCCAGCAGCGCCCGACAGGGGGCGTCTTCGGATGAGCAGTTCTTC